There are a few counts of the clone carrying this T cell receptor (beta chain). What it binds is unknown. The data derive from a study of T cell repertoires in cytomegalovirus infection. Study information: It was the public TCR beta signatures that indicated both CMV infection and matching HLA type.

TCRdb reprocessed the reads via MiXCR and lists one record per CDR3 protein. The data hold hundreds of thousands of distinct CDR3 sequences, with 15% to 20% observed a single time. Study findings and constraints: There were carriers of CMV plus the relevant HLA, and cumulative public TCR beta family frequency identified them.

Sample: PBMCs. The receptor's source is a human donor in good health (CMV status not recorded). Some clones in this sample may be carry-over from other donors' samples.

CDR3 DNA sequence: TGTGCCAGCAGCTCAACGGACAGGGGACATGGTGAAGCTTTCTTT. This encodes CASSSTDRGHGEAFF. The chain recombines TRBV7-9 with TRBJ1-1, with 9 bases aligning to TRBD1. CDR1 is SEHNR, CDR2 FQNEAQ, per germline (reference sequence). The CDR3 has 15 amino acids. With 4 bases clipped from V and 7 bases from J, the junction kept 10 bases outside the gene matches. The variable domain in full, with the rest retrieved from reference TRBV7-9 and TRBJ1-1, is DTGVSQNPRHKITKRGQNVTFRCDPISEHNRLYWYRQTLGQGPEFLTYFQNEAQLEKSRLLSDRFSAERPKGSFSTLEIQRTEQGDSAMYLCASSSTDRGHGEAFFGQGTRLTVV.